This T cell receptor (beta chain) came from a study of CD8 T cells in Susac syndrome. V lost 6 bases and J 7 bases, leaving 12 bases between the germline ends. The CDR3 covers 12 residues. RNA was extracted with the RNeasy kit, and a quantity of about 0.45 to 1 ug was reverse transcribed using random hexamers. Using its own MiXCR run on the immunoSEQ multiplex PCR reads, TCRdb lists one record per CDR3 protein. The sample records roughly 200,000 distinct CDR3 sequences, 85% to 95% being singletons. TEMRA cells were enriched by FACS, and CD4+ and CD8+ T cells were negatively isolated. The clonotype was recovered from a human donor with Susac syndrome. The sequenced material came from CD4+ T cells from PBMCs. This chain connects TRBV12-3 or TRBV12-4 to TRBJ1-2; D remains unclear. The CDR3 sequence is CASSRRGFGYTF. CDR3 nucleotides: TGTGCCAGCAGCCGTAGAGGGTTTGGCTACACCTTC.